This TCR beta chain was retrieved from a study of sequential checkpoint blockade in melanoma. Overall study context: Matched biopsies came pretreatment and at week 13 for approximately 22 patients. Whole-study findings and limits: Rising tumor T-cell fraction and clonality meant about 30 times likelier benefit.

A few counts support this clone. What it binds is not known. Using immunoSEQ multiplex PCR, the repertoire was profiled, and TCRdb retains in-frame clones only, with some absent. The sample records around 2,000 clones, 23% being singletons. Described treatment: randomized to nivolumab then ipilimumab (arm A) or the reverse (arm B). None of the patients previously received DNA-damaging chemotherapy. The sequence came from a human donor with melanoma. The sequences come from tumor tissue (inferred from file names), collected from a patient given nivolumab and ipilimumab in sequence.

CDR3 DNA sequence: TGTGCCAGCAGTTCCCCAGGTAGCGGGAGAGGTAATGGGCAGTACTTC. Translating it yields CASSSPGSGRGNGQYF. V gene TRBV28 combines with J gene TRBJ2-7; 9 nucleotides align to TRBD2. Unmatched junction bases numbered 16, after V lost 4 bases and J lost 9 bases. CDR3 length equals 16 residues. Germline CDR1 and CDR2: MDHEN and SYDVKM.